The clone carrying this T cell receptor (beta chain) has a count of ten or more. The data are from a study of Graves' ophthalmopathy and Graves' hyperthyroidism. Trimming cost V 6 bases and J 0 bases, with 15 bases left between them. The CDR3 is made up of 16 amino acids. Germline V gives CDR1 MNHEY, CDR2 SVGEGT. Investigators amplified TCR beta CDR3 regions from RNA transcripts. RT-PCR in the first round used HTBI primers; a second-round multiplex PCR followed. TCRdb analysed the multiplex PCR reads with MiXCR anew, one entry per CDR3 protein. Of roughly 400,000 distinct CDR3 sequences in the sample, roughly 18% are singletons; the top ten hold around 1.5%.

The chain recombines TRBV6-2 or TRBV6-3 with TRBJ1-5; possibly TRBD1 for D (6 bases). Sequencing was done on a sample of peripheral blood. The receptor was derived from a woman in her late teens or twenties with Graves' ophthalmopathy. DNA for the CDR3: TGTGCCAGCAGCGTCCGGGGGCCCAATAGCAATCAGCCCCAGCATTTT. Encoded protein: CASSVRGPNSNQPQHF.